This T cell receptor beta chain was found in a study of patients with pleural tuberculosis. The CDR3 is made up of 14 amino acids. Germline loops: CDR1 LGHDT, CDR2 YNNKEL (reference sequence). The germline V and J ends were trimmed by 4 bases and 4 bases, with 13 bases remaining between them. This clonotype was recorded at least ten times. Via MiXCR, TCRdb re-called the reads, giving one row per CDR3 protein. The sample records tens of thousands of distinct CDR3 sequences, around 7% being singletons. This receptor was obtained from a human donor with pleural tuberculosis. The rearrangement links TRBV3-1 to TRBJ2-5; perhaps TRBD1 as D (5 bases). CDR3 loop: CASSLRRDRETQYF. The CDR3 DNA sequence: TGTGCCAGCAGCCTACGCAGGGATCGAGAGACCCAGTACTTC.